These 10 T cell receptor beta chains share one sample of origin, sequenced in a study of long-term antiretroviral therapy in people with HIV. Version v3.0 of the immunoSEQ assay was performed at survey level. Measured with immunoSEQ multiplex PCR; TCRdb has only the in-frame clones, and not every one. This table has tens of thousands of clones, 75% to 90% appearing once. The sequencing here drew on unsorted PBMCs, taken just before starting antiretroviral therapy. The source of these receptors is a young woman with HIV.

This chain links TRBV7-9 with TRBJ1-1; 7 nucleotides agree with TRBD1. Germline CDR1 is SEHNR and CDR2 is FQNEAQ (reference sequence). CDR3 length: 15 amino acids. Losses at the gene ends were 5 bases for V and 5 bases for J; bases not matched to a gene: 11. The CDR3: CASSLGAGGVTEAFF. CDR3 in DNA: TGTGCCAGCAGCCTAGGGGCAGGGGGAGTAACTGAAGCTTTCTTT.

This chain joins TRBV4-3 and TRBJ1-5; tentative D call: TRBD1 (5 bases). Trimming took 0 bases from V and 4 from J, leaving 13 bases between them. From germline, CDR1 is LGHNA and CDR2 YSLEER. The CDR3 contains 16 residues. The CDR3 nucleotides read TGCGCCAGCAGCCAAGAGTTTGACAGCGCAAATCAGCCCCAGCATTTT. Translated: CASSQEFDSANQPQHF.

This chain connects TRBV9 to TRBJ2-4; D is possibly TRBD1 (5 bases). This CDR3 has 14 amino acids. Germline values: CDR1 SGDLS, CDR2 YYNGEE. Trimming removed 0 bases at V and 4 bases at J, with 8 bases between. CDR3 sequence (DNA): TGTGCCAGCAGCGTAGACCCAGGGAAAAACATTCAGTACTTC. Encoded protein: CASSVDPGKNIQYF.

The chain joins TRBV7-9 to TRBJ2-2; D might be TRBD2 (5 bases). Germline V CDR1 and CDR2: SEHNR, FQNEAQ (reference sequence). The V end lost 4 bases, the J end lost 1 base, and 16 bases lay between the germline ends. This CDR3 comprises 17 residues. The CDR3 protein is CASSYRFEGLNTGELFF. In DNA form, the CDR3 reads TGTGCCAGCAGCTACCGGTTCGAGGGTTTGAACACCGGGGAGCTGTTTTTT.

The rearrangement joins TRBV9 to TRBJ2-1, with 10 bases aligning to TRBD2. V shed 3 bases and J 6 bases; nucleotides not matched to a gene: 6. Germline-derived CDR1 and CDR2 are SGDLS and YYNGEE. CDR3 length: 15 residues. CDR3 nucleotide sequence: TGTGCCAGCAGCGAACCTAGCGGGAGAGGCAATGAGCAGTTCTTC. As protein: CASSEPSGRGNEQFF.

The chain recombines TRBV28 with TRBJ2-7; no clear D. The CDR3 has 16 residues. CDR1 is MDHEN and CDR2 is SYDVKM in the germline V gene. V lost 5 bases to trimming and J lost 2 bases, with 19 bases between them. The CDR3 sequence is CASSDPPGGGTYEQYF. The CDR3 nucleotides are TGTGCCAGCAGTGACCCCCCAGGCGGCGGTACCTACGAGCAGTACTTC. The whole variable domain, remainder taken from reference TRBV28 and TRBJ2-7, is DVKVTQSSRYLVKRTGEKVFLECVQDMDHENMFWYRQDPGLGLRLIYFSYDVKMKEKGDIPEGYSVSREKKERFSLILESASTNQTSMYLCASSDPPGGGTYEQYFGPGTRLTVT.

The chain employs TRBV27 and TRBJ2-3; 9 bases agree with TRBD2. The CDR3 length is 17 residues. Trimming cost V 5 bases and J 2 bases; bases outside gene matches: 11. Per germline, CDR1 MNHEY and CDR2 SMNVEV (reference sequence). CDR3: CASSLYQREVITDTQYF. CDR3 DNA: TGTGCCAGCAGTCTCTACCAGCGGGAGGTGATCACAGATACGCAGTATTTT.

V is TRBV11-2 and J is TRBJ2-5; D is undetermined. Germline CDR1 SGHAT, CDR2 FQNNGV. Trimming left V 2 bases short and J 2 bases short, with 9 bases between. CDR3 length: 14 amino acids. The chain's CDR3 is CASSLTPVQETQYF. The CDR3 DNA is TGTGCCAGCAGCTTAACGCCAGTACAAGAGACCCAGTACTTC.

The chain carries TRBV7-8 and TRBJ2-3; a weak D match, TRBD2 (6 bases). CDR1 SGHVS and CDR2 FQNEAQ come from the germline V gene. The CDR3 contains 16 residues. V was clipped by 2 bases and J by 0 bases, with 12 bases between them. CDR3 coding DNA: TGTGCCAGCAGCTTATTCGGGCGGGAAAGCACAGATACGCAGTATTTT. This translates into CASSLFGRESTDTQYF.

This chain uses TRBV15 with TRBJ1-2; weak D call: TRBD1 (6 bases). V dropped 1 base and J dropped 0 bases, with 9 bases sitting between them. This CDR3 has 15 residues. Germline CDR1 is LNHNV and CDR2 is YYDKDF (reference sequence). The CDR3 is CATSRAQGTNYGYTF. The CDR3 DNA reads TGTGCCACCAGCAGAGCACAGGGTACTAACTATGGCTACACCTTC.